These 14 T cell receptor beta chains were sequenced from one sample in a study of identical twins. One entry per CDR3 protein results from TCRdb running MiXCR on the 5' RACE reads. The sample has some 270,000 distinct CDR3 sequences, approximately 8.6% seen once. These data are also associated with another study on yellow fever vaccine responses in identical twins.

The specimen sequenced was CD8+ T cells sorted from blood. The receptors originated from a woman aged 18-29 years in good health.

CDR3 bases: TGTGCCAGCAGTTACCCCACAGGGGGCATGTTCTACGAGCAGTACTTC. Its protein is CASSYPTGGMFYEQYF. This chain joins TRBV6-5 and TRBJ2-7; 9 bases fit TRBD1. CDR1 MNHEY and CDR2 SVGAGI come from the germline V gene. The CDR3 is 16 amino acids. After removal of 2 bases from V and 3 bases from J, the junction contained 8 bases not matched to a gene.

In this sample, this clonotype turned up many times. The chain has TRBV28 and TRBJ2-7; TRBD1 matches at 8 bases. The CDR3 totals 16 residues. CDR1 is MDHEN and CDR2 is SYDVKM in the germline V gene. Unmatched junction bases numbered 9, after V lost 3 bases and J lost 2 bases. The CDR3 DNA reads TGTGCCAGCAGTTTGGGACAGGAACTTAGGGCCTACGAGCAGTACTTC. Amino acids: CASSLGQELRAYEQYF.

This clonotype was recorded many times. In DNA, the CDR3 is TGCGCCAGCAGCTTGGTAGCTAGCGGGAGTGTGTACAATGAGCAGTTCTTC. Encoded protein: CASSLVASGSVYNEQFF. The chain links TRBV5-1 to TRBJ2-1; 10 bases fit TRBD2. J gave up 4 bases and V 0 bases, and 7 bases lay outside the gene matches. The CDR3 is 17 residues long. Looked up from germline, CDR1 is SGHRS and CDR2 is YFSETQ.

This clonotype was recorded at least ten times. V and J are TRBV10-2 and TRBJ2-1; no definite D call. In germline, CDR1 is WSHSY, CDR2 SAAADI. Between the trimmed V and J ends, which lost 2 bases and 3 bases, there was a span of 8 bases. This CDR3 has 14 residues. This CDR3 reads CASSERVSYNEQFF. CDR3 in DNA: TGCGCCAGCAGTGAGCGTGTCAGCTACAATGAGCAGTTCTTC.

This chain uses TRBV4-3 with TRBJ2-3; D is possibly TRBD2 (6 bases). Trimming took off 3 bases at V and 0 bases at J, with 10 bases between the two ends. The CDR3 contains 15 residues. Germline CDR1 is LGHNA and CDR2 is YSLEER. The chain's CDR3 is CASSQSSGSTDTQYF. CDR3 in DNA: TGCGCCAGCAGCCAGAGTAGCGGTAGCACAGATACGCAGTATTTT.

V and J are TRBV12-3 or TRBV12-4 and TRBJ2-5; perhaps D is TRBD1 or TRBD2 (5 bases each). The CDR3 is made up of 14 amino acids. The germline V and J ends were trimmed by 6 bases and 2 bases, with 13 bases remaining between them. Written as DNA, the CDR3 is TGTGCCAGCAGCGGGACCCTAGGACAAGAGACCCAGTACTTC. Its translation: CASSGTLGQETQYF.

V gene TRBV11-2 combines with J gene TRBJ2-1, with 7 positions matching TRBD2. The CDR3 has 18 residues. Germline assignment: CDR1 SGHAT and CDR2 FQNNGV. The junction had 14 bases not matched to a gene; V was cut back by 6 bases and J by 0 bases. The CDR3 DNA follows: TGTGCCAGCAGAGACGGGAGGCTAGCGGCTGGCTCCTACAATGAGCAGTTCTTC. Encoded protein: CASRDGRLAAGSYNEQFF. The full variable domain, completed using reference TRBV11-2 and TRBJ2-1, is EAGVAQSPRYKIIEKRQSVAFWCNPISGHATLYWYQQILGQGPKLLIQFQNNGVVDDSQLPKDRFSAERLKGVDSTLKIQPAKLEDSAVYLCASRDGRLAAGSYNEQFFGPGTRLTVL.

The table lists this clonotype with a few counts. The rearrangement uses TRBV27 and TRBJ2-7, with 11 bases fitting TRBD2. This CDR3 spans 14 amino acids. Trimming at V came to 3 bases and at J to 6 bases, leaving 4 bases not matched to a gene. CDR1 MNHEY and CDR2 SMNVEV come from the germline V gene (reference sequence). The CDR3 is CASSFGLAGGEQYF. The CDR3 DNA reads TGTGCCAGCAGTTTCGGCCTAGCGGGGGGCGAGCAGTACTTC.

There are many counts of this clonotype. CDR3 amino acids: CASSLDITYEQYF. CDR3 DNA sequence: TGCGCCAGCAGCCTGGACATAACCTACGAGCAGTACTTC. This sequence joins TRBV4-3 and TRBJ2-7; a weak D match, TRBD1 (5 bases). In germline, CDR1 is LGHNA, CDR2 YSLEER. This CDR3 contains 13 residues. The V end lost 4 bases, the J end lost 2 bases, and 9 bases lay between the germline ends.

This clonotype was recorded many times. The rearrangement uses TRBV29-1 and TRBJ2-7; D possibly matches TRBD1 or TRBD2 (5 bases each). Trimming removed 5 bases at V and 0 bases at J, with 11 bases between. Germline V gene data show CDR1 as SQVTM and CDR2 as ANQGSEA. The CDR3 has 13 residues. CDR3 loop: CSVSGPSSYEQYF. The CDR3 coding sequence is TGCAGCGTTTCGGGACCTAGCTCCTACGAGCAGTACTTC.

This clonotype occurred many times. This rearrangement joins TRBV12-3 or TRBV12-4 to TRBJ1-2; no clear D. This CDR3 has 17 amino acids. With 5 bases removed from V and 4 bases from J, the gap between germline ends came to 23 bases. CDR3 protein: CASSDLQLEGVPYGYTF. CDR3 DNA: TGTGCCAGCAGTGATTTGCAGCTGGAGGGAGTTCCCTATGGCTACACCTTC.

The table lists this clonotype with a few counts. The chain couples TRBV2 to TRBJ2-1; 10 bases agree with TRBD2. The length of the CDR3 is 16 residues. In germline, CDR1 is SNHLY, CDR2 FYNNEI. Germline trimming cut 6 bases from V and 4 bases from J; bases unmatched to any gene: 9. The CDR3 DNA is TGTGCCAGCAGGGATAGACTAGCGGGCTTATACAATGAGCAGTTCTTC. Translated: CASRDRLAGLYNEQFF. Drawing the rest from reference TRBV2 and TRBJ2-1, the complete variable domain is EPEVTQTPSHQVTQMGQEVILRCVPISNHLYFYWYRQILGQKVEFLVSFYNNEISEKSEIFDDQFSVERPDGSNFTLKIRSTKLEDSAMYFCASRDRLAGLYNEQFFGPGTRLTVL.

This clonotype was detected many times. V and J are TRBV12-3 or TRBV12-4 and TRBJ2-5, with D perhaps TRBD2 (5 bases). The CDR3 runs to 16 residues. The germline V and J ends were trimmed by 0 bases and 5 bases, with 16 bases remaining between them. CDR3 region: CASSLALRGLEETQYF. Here the CDR3 DNA reads TGTGCCAGCAGTTTAGCGCTTCGGGGTTTGGAGGAGACCCAGTACTTC.

This rearrangement joins TRBV10-2 to TRBJ2-1; TRBD2 is a possible D gene (6 bases). Germline V gene sequence: CDR1 WSHSY, CDR2 SAAADI. The V end was cut by 3 bases, the J end by 6 bases, with 12 bases between. This CDR3 is built from 14 residues. CDR3 amino acids: CASSDSGPANEQFF. For the CDR3, the DNA is TGCGCCAGCAGTGATAGCGGTCCTGCCAATGAGCAGTTCTTC.